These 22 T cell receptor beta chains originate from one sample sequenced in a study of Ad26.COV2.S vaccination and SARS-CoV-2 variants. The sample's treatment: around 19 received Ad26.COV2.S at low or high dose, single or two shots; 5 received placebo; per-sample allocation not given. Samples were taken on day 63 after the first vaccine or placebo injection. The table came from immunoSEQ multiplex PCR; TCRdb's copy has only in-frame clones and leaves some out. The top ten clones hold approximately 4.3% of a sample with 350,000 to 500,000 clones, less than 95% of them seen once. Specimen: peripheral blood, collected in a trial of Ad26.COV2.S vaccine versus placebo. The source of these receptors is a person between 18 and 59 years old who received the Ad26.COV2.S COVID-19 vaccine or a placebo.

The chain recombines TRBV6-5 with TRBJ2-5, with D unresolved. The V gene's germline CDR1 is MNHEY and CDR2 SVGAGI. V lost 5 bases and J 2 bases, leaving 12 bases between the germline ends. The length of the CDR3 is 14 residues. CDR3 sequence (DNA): TGTGCCAGCAGTCTCGTATCCTCGCAAGAGACCCAGTACTTC. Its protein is CASSLVSSQETQYF.

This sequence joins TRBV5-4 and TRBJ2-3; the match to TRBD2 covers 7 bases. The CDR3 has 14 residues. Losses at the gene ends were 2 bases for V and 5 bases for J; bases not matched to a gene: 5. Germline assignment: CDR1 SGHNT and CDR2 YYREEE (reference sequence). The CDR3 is CASSFGREGDTQYF. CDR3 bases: TGTGCCAGCAGCTTTGGTAGGGAGGGAGATACGCAGTATTTT.

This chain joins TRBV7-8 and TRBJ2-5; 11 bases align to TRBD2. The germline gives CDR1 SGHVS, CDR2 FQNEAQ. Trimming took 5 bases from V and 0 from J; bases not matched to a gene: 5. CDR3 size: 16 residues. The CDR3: CASSPRLAGNQETQYF. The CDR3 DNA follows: TGTGCCAGCAGCCCACGACTAGCGGGGAACCAAGAGACCCAGTACTTC. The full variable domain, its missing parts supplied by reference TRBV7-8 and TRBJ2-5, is GAGVSQSPRYKVAKRGQDVALRCDPISGHVSLFWYQQALGQGPEFLTYFQNEAQLDKSGLPSDRFFAERPEGSVSTLKIQRTQQEDSAVYLCASSPRLAGNQETQYFGPGTRLLVL.

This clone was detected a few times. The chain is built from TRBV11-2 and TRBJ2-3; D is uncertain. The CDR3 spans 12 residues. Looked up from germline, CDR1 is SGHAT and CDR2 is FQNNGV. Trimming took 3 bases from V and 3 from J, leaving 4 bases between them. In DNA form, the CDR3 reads TGTGCCAGCAGCTTCACGACAGATACGCAGTATTTT. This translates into CASSFTTDTQYF.

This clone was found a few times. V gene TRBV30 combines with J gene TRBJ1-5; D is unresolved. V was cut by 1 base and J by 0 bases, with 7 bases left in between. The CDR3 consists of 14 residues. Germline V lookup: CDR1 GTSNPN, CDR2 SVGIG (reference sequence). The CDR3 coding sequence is TGTGCCTGGAGTGGAGTTCATAGCAATCAGCCCCAGCATTTT. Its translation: CAWSGVHSNQPQHF.

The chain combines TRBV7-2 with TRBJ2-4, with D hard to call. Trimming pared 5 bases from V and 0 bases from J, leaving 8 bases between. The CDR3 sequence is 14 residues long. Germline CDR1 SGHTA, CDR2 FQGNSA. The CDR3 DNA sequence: TGTGCCAGCAGCGACCTAGTAGCCAAAAACATTCAGTACTTC. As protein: CASSDLVAKNIQYF.

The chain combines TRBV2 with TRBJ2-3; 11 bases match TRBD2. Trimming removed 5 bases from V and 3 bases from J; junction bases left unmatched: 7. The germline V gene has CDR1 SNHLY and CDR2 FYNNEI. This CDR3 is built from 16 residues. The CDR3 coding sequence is TGTGCCAGCAGTTGGACTAGCGGGTATGGAACAGATACGCAGTATTTT. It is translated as CASSWTSGYGTDTQYF.

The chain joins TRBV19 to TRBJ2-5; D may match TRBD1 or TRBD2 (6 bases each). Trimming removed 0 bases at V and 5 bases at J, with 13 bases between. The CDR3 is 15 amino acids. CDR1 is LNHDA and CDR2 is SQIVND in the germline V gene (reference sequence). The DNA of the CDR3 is TGTGCCAGTAGTATAGAAGACGGGGGCGGCGAGACCCAGTACTTC. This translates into CASSIEDGGGETQYF.

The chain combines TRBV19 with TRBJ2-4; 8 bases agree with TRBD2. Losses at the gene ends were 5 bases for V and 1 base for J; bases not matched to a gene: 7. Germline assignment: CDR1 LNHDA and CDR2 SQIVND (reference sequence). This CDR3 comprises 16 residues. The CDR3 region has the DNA TGTGCCAGTAGTGCCAGCGGGGGCTCGGCCAAAAACATTCAGTACTTC. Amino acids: CASSASGGSAKNIQYF.

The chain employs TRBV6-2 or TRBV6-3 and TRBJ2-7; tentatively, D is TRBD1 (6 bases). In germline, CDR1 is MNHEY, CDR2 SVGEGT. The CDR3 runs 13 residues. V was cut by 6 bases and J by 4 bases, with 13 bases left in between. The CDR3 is CASSWDTLYEQYF. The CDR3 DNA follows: TGTGCCAGCAGCTGGGACACCCTTTACGAGCAGTACTTC.

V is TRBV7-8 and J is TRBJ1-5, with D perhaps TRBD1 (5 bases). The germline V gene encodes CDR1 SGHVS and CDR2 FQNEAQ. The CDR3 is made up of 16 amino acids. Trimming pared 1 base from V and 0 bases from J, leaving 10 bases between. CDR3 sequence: CASSLGGEYSNQPQHF. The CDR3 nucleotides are TGTGCCAGCAGCTTAGGAGGGGAATATAGCAATCAGCCCCAGCATTTT.

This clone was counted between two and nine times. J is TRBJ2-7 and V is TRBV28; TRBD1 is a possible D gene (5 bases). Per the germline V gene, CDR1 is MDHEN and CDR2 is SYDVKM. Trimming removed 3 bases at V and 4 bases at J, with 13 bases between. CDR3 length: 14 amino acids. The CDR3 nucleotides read TGTGCCAGCAGTTTTCAGGGCACCCTTTACGAGCAGTACTTC. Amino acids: CASSFQGTLYEQYF.

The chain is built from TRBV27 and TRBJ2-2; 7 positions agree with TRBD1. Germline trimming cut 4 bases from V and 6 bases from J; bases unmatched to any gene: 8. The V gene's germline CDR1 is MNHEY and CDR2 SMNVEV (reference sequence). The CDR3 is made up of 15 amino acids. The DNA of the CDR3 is TGTGCCAGCAGTTACCAGGGGGTTTTCTCCGGGGAGCTGTTTTTT. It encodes CASSYQGVFSGELFF.

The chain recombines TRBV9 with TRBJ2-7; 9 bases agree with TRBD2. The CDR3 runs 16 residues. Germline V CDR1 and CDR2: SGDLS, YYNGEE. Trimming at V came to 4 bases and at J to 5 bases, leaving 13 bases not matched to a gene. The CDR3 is CASSPDSASGTHEQYF. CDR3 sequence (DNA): TGTGCCAGCAGCCCCGATTCGGCTAGCGGGACCCACGAGCAGTACTTC.

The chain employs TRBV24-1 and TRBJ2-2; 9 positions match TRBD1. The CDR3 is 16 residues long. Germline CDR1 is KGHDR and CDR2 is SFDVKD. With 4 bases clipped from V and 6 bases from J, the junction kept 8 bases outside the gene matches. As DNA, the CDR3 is TGTGCCACCAGTGACCCGGGACAGGGCAACTCCGGGGAGCTGTTTTTT. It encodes CATSDPGQGNSGELFF.

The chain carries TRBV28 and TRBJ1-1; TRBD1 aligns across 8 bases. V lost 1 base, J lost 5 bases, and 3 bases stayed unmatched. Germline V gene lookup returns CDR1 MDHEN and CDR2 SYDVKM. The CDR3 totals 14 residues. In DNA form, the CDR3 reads TGTGCCAGCAGTTTATTCAGGGGGCAAACTGAAGCTTTCTTT. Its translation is CASSLFRGQTEAFF.

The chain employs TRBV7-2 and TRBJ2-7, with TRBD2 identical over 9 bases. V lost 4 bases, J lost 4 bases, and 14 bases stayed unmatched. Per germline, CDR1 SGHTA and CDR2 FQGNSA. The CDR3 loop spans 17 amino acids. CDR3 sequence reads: CASSSSSGTWTGYEQYF. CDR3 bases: TGTGCCAGCAGCTCCTCTAGCGGGACTTGGACGGGGTACGAGCAGTACTTC.

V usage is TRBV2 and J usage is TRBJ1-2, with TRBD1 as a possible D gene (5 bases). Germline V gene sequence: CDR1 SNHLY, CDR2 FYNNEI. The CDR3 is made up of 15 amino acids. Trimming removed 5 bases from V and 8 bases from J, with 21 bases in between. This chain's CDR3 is CASSIRGGDPEGYTF. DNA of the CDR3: TGTGCCAGCAGTATAAGGGGCGGGGACCCGGAGGGCTACACCTTC.

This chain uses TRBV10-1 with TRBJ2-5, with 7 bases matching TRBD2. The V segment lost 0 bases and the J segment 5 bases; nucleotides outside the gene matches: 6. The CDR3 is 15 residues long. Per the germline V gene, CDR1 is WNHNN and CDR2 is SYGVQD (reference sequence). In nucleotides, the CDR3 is TGCGCCAGCAGTGAGTCGGGGGGGGTAAGGGAGACCCAGTACTTC. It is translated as CASSESGGVRETQYF.

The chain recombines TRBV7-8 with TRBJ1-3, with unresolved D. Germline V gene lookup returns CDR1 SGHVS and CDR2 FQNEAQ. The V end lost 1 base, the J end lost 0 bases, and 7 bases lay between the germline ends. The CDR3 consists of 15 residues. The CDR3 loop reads CASSLVPRSGNTIYF. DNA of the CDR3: TGTGCCAGCAGCTTAGTTCCCCGCTCTGGAAACACCATATATTTT.

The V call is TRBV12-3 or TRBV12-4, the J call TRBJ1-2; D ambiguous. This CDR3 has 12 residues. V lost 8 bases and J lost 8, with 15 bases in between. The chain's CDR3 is CASGYGSSGYTF. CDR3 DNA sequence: TGTGCCAGCGGCTATGGGAGCTCGGGCTACACCTTC.

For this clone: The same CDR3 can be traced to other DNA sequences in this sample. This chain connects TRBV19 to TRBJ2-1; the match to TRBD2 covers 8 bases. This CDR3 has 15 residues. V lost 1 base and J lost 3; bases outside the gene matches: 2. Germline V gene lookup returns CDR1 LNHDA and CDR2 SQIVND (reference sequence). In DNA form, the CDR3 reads TGTGCCAGTAGTATAGGGCTAGCGGGCTACAATGAGCAGTTCTTC. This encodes CASSIGLAGYNEQFF.